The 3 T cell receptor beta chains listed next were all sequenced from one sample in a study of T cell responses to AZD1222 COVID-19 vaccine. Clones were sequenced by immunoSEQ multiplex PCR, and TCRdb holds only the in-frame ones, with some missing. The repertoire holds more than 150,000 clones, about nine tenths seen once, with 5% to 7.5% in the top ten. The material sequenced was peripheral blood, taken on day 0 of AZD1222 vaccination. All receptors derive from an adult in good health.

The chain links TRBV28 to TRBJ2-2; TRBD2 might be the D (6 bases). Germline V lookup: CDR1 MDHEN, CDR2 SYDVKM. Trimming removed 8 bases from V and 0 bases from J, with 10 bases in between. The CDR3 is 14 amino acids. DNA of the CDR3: TGTGCCAGCGGGAGACTAGCGAACACCGGGGAGCTGTTTTTT. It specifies CASGRLANTGELFF.

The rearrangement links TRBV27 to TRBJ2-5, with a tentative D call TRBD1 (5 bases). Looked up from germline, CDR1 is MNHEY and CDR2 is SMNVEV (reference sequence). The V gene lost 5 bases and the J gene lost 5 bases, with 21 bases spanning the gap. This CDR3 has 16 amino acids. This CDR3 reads CASSPLPPGFLETQYF. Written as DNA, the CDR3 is TGTGCCAGCAGTCCGCTCCCCCCAGGGTTCTTGGAGACCCAGTACTTC.

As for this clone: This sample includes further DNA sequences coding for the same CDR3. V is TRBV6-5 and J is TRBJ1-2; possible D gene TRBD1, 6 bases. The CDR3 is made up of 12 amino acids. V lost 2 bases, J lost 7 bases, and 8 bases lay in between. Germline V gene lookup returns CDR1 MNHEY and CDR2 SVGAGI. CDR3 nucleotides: TGTGCCAGCAGTTACAGGGGGGGTGGCTACACCTTC. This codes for CASSYRGGGYTF.